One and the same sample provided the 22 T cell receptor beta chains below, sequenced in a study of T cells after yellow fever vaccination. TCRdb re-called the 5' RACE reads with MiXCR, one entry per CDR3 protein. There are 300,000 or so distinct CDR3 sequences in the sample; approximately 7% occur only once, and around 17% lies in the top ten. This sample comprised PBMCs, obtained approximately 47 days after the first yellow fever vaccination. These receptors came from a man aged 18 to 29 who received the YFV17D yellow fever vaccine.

The CDR3 region is CSARDVRGGISYEQYF. The CDR3 DNA reads TGCAGTGCTAGAGACGTCCGGGGGGGAATCTCCTACGAGCAGTACTTC. The rearrangement uses TRBV20-1 and TRBJ2-7, with 8 bases matching TRBD2. This CDR3 region has 16 residues. Germline CDR1 reads DFQATT; CDR2 reads SNEGSKA (reference sequence). Trimming at V came to 0 bases and at J to 0 bases, leaving 7 bases not matched to a gene.

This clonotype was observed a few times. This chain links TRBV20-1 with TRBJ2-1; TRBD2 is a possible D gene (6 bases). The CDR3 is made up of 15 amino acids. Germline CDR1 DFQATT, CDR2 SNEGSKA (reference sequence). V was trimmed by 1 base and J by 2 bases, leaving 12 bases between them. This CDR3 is CSARVTGVTYNEQFF. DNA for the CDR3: TGCAGTGCTAGAGTAACGGGGGTGACCTACAATGAGCAGTTCTTC.

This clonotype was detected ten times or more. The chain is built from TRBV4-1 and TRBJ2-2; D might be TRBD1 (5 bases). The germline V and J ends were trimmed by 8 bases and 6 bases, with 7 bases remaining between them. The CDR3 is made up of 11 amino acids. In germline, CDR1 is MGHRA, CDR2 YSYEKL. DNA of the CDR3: TGCGCCAGCGGGGCGCCCGGGGAGCTGTTTTTT. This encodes CASGAPGELFF.

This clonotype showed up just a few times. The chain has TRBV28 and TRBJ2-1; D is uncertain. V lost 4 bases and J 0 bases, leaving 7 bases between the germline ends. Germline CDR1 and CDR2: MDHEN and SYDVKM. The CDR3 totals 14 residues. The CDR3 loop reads CASSSSDSYNEQFF. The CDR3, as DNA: TGTGCCAGCAGTTCCTCGGACTCCTACAATGAGCAGTTCTTC.

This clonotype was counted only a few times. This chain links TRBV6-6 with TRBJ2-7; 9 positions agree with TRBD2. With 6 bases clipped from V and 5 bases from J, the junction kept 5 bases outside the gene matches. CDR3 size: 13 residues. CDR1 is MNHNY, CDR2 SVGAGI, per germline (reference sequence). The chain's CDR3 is CASSLAGVDEQYV. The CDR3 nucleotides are TGTGCCAGCAGCTTAGCGGGGGTAGACGAGCAGTACGTC.

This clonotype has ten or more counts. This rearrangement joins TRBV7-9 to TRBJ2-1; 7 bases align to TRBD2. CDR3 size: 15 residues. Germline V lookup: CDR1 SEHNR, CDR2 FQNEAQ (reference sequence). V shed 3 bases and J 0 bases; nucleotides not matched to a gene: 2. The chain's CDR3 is CASSLRGSSYNEQFF. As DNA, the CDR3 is TGTGCCAGCAGCTTGCGGGGGAGCTCCTACAATGAGCAGTTCTTC.

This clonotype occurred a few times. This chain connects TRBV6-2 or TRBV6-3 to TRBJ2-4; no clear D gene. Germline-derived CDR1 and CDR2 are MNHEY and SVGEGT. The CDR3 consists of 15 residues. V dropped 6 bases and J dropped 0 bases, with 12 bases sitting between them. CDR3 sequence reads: CASRLESLAKNIQYF. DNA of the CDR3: TGTGCCAGCAGACTCGAGAGCCTAGCCAAAAACATTCAGTACTTC.

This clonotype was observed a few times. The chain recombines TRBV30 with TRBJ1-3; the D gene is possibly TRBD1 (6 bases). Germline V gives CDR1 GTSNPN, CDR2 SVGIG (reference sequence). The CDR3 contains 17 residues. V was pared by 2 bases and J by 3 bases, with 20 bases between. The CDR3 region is CAWSNNGGRSFGNTIYF. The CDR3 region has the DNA TGTGCCTGGAGTAATAATGGGGGGCGATCCTTTGGAAACACCATATATTTT. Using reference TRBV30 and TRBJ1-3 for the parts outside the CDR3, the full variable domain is SQTIHQWPATLVQPVGSPLSLECTVEGTSNPNLYWYRQAAGRGLQLLFYSVGIGQISSEVPQNLSASRPQDRQFILSSKKLLLSDSGFYLCAWSNNGGRSFGNTIYFGEGSWLTVV.

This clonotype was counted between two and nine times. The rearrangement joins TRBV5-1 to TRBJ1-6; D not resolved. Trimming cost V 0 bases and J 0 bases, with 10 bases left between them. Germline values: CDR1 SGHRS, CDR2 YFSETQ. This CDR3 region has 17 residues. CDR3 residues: CASSLGQISSYNSPLHF. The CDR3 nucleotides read TGCGCCAGCAGCTTGGGGCAGATAAGCTCCTATAATTCACCCCTCCACTTT.

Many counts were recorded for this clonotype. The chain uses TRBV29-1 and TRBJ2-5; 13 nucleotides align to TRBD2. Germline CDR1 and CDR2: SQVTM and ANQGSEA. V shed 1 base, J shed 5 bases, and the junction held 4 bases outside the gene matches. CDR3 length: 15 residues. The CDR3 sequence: CSVEGLAGGRETQYF. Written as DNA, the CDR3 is TGCAGCGTTGAAGGACTAGCGGGGGGTAGGGAGACCCAGTACTTC.

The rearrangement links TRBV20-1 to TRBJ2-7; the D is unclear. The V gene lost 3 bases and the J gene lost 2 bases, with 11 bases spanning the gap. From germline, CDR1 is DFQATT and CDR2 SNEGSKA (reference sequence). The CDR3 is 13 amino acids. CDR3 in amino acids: CSASPHRTYEQYF. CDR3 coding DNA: TGCAGTGCTAGTCCGCACCGCACCTACGAGCAGTACTTC.

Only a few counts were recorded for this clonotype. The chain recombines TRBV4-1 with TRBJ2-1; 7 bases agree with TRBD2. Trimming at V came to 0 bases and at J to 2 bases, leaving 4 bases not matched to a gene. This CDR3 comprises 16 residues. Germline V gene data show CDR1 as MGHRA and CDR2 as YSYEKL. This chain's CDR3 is CASSQEARGAYNEQFF. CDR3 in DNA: TGCGCCAGCAGCCAAGAAGCCCGGGGGGCCTACAATGAGCAGTTCTTC.

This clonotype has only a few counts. CDR3 nucleotides: TGTGCCAGCAGCCCCCCAAAGCGGAGGATAGGGCCAGATACGCAGTATTTT. Its translation: CASSPPKRRIGPDTQYF. The rearrangement joins TRBV7-9 to TRBJ2-3; a possible D gene is TRBD2 (5 bases). This CDR3 has 17 amino acids. Germline V gene lookup returns CDR1 SEHNR and CDR2 FQNEAQ (reference sequence). The V and J ends lost 5 bases and 4 bases respectively, with 22 bases between them. The variable domain in full, with the rest retrieved from reference TRBV7-9 and TRBJ2-3, is DTGVSQNPRHKITKRGQNVTFRCDPISEHNRLYWYRQTLGQGPEFLTYFQNEAQLEKSRLLSDRFSAERPKGSFSTLEIQRTEQGDSAMYLCASSPPKRRIGPDTQYFGPGTRLTVL.

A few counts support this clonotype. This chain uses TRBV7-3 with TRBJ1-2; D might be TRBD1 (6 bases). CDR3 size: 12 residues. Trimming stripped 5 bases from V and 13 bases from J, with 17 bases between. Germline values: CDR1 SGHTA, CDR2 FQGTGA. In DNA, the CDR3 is TGTGCCAGCAGCATTGACAGGAGGAACCCCACCTTC. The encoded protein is CASSIDRRNPTF. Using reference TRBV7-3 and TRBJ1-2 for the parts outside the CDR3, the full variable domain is GAGVSQTPSNKVTEKGKYVELRCDPISGHTALYWYRQSLGQGPEFLIYFQGTGAADDSGLPNDRFFAVRPEGSVSTLKIQRTERGDSAVYLCASSIDRRNPTFGSGTRLTVV.

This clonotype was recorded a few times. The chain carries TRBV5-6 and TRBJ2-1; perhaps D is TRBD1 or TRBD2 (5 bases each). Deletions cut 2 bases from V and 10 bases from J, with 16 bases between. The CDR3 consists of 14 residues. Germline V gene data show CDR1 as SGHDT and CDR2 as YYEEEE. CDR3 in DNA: TGTGCCAGCAGCTTATGGGACCTTTACACAGAGCAGTTCTTC. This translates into CASSLWDLYTEQFF.

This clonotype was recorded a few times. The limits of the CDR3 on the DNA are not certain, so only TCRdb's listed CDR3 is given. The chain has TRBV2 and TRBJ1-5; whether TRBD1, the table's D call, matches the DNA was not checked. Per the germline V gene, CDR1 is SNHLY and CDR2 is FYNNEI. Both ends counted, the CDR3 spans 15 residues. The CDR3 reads CASGRRQGRILAQHF.

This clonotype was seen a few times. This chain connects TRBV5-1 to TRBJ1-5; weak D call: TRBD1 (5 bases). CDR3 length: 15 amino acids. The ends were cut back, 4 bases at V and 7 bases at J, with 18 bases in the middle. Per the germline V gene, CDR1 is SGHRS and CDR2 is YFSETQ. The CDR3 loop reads CASSPDGGEEQPQHF. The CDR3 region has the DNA TGCGCCAGCAGCCCCGATGGGGGTGAGGAGCAGCCCCAGCATTTT.

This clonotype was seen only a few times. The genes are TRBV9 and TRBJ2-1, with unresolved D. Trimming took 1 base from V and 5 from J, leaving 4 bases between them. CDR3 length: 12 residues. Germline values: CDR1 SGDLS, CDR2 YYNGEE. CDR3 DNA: TGTGCCAGCAGCGTAAGCGACAATGAGCAGTTCTTC. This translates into CASSVSDNEQFF.

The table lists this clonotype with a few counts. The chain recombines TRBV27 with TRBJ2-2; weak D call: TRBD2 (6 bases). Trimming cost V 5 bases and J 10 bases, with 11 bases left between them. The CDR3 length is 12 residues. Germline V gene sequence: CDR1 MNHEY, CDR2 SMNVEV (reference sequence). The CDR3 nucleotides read TGTGCCAGCAGTCCCAGGAGGGAGGAGCTGTTTTTT. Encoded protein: CASSPRREELFF.

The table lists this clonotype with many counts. The chain's CDR3 is CSAPGVGGTTREDTQYF. DNA for the CDR3: TGCAGCGCCCCGGGGGTGGGCGGCACCACCCGGGAAGATACGCAGTATTTT. This rearrangement joins TRBV29-1 to TRBJ2-3, with D perhaps matching TRBD2 (6 bases). V was clipped by 7 bases and J by 5 bases, with 28 bases between them. The germline V gene has CDR1 SQVTM and CDR2 ANQGSEA. The CDR3 is made up of 17 amino acids.

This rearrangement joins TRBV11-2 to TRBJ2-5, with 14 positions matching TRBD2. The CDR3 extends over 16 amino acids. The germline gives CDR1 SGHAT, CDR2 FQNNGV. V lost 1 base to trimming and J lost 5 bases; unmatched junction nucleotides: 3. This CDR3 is CASSLGLAGGMETQYF. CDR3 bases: TGTGCCAGCAGCTTAGGACTAGCGGGGGGGATGGAGACCCAGTACTTC.

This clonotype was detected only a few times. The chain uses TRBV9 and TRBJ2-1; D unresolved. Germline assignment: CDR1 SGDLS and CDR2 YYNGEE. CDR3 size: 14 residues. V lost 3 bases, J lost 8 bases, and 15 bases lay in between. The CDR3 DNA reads TGTGCCAGCAGCGCCACCCCTGGGGAATATGAGCAGTTCTTC. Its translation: CASSATPGEYEQFF.